The T cell receptor (beta chain) under discussion was sequenced for a study of CD8+CD57+ T cells in acquired aplastic anemia. For the study at large: Sorted CD4+ and CD8+ cells gave an average of about 3 ug of DNA.

Overall study findings and caveats: Controls and patients did not differ significantly in CD8+ Simpson's diversity.

This CDR3 has 15 amino acids. From germline, CDR1 is SSHAT and CDR2 FNYEAQ (reference sequence). Genomic DNA constituted the template upon which TCR beta VDJ and CDR3 profiling was performed. TCRdb analysed the reads with MiXCR anew, one entry per CDR3 protein. The top ten hold roughly 30% of the sample, which has some 160,000 distinct CDR3 sequences, about 50% seen once. On this clonotype: Its specificity is not known. A read error may account for a junction end that differs from germline.

Individuals selected for sequencing had exhibited CD8+CD57+ cell expansion on flow cytometry. Each patient carried a diagnosis of severe acquired aplastic anemia. The TCR comes from a human donor with aplastic anemia. The rearrangement links TRBV7-7 to TRBJ2-5; tentative D call: TRBD1 (6 bases). Sequenced input: sorted CD4+, CD8+, or CD8+CD57+ T cells (not recorded which) from PBMCs. CDR3 in DNA: TGTGCTAGCAGCTTAGTTGCCCAGGGGACGGAGACCCAGTACTTC. Its translation is CASSLVAQGTETQYF. The variable domain in full, with the rest retrieved from reference TRBV7-7 and TRBJ2-5, is GAGVSQSPRYKVTKRGQDVTLRCDPISSHATLYWYQQALGQGPEFLTYFNYEAQPDKSGLPSDRFSAERPEGSISTLTIQRTEQRDSAMYRCASSLVAQGTETQYFGPGTRLLVL.